A selection of T cell receptor beta chains follows, all from one sample in a study of OX40 agonist ivuxolimab in advanced cancers. TCRdb's copy holds only in-frame clones and misses some; the assay was immunoSEQ multiplex PCR. Of 80,000 to 90,000 clones listed, around 84% are singletons. The source was CD4+ or CD8+ T cells sorted from blood, collected in a trial of the OX40 agonist ivuxolimab. These receptors were collected from an adult with an advanced solid tumor such as melanoma, head and neck, liver or kidney cancer. CDR3s include the opening cysteine and the closing phenylalanine or tryptophan. A D gene is named only where the DNA matches it firmly. Only part of the rows carry a size: once, few, many, or a class if the clone is expanded.

j_call | d_call | clone_size | v_call | cdr3_nt | cdr3_aa
TRBJ2-6 | NA | NA | TRBV27 | TGTGCCAGCACCCAAAGGGCAGTCTCTGGGGCCAACGTCCTGACTTTC | CASTQRAVSGANVLTF
TRBJ2-5 | NA | NA | TRBV9 | TGTGCCAGCAACAAAAGGGGCGGGGAGACCCAGTACTTC | CASNKRGGETQYF
TRBJ1-2 | TRBD1 | NA | TRBV7-9 | TGTGCCAGCAGCTTATCCGGGACAGGGGGCAGGAGCTATGGCTACACCTTC | CASSLSGTGGRSYGYTF
TRBJ1-6 | TRBD1 | once | TRBV7-6 | TGTGCCAGCAGCCCGACAGGGGAATCACCCCTCCACTTT | CASSPTGESPLHF
TRBJ1-2 | NA | NA | TRBV28 | TGTGCCAGCAGTCGAGTCGGCAGGGACTATGGCTACACCTTC | CASSRVGRDYGYTF
TRBJ2-5 | NA | NA | TRBV7-3 | TGTGCCAGCAGCTTAGGGCTGAGAGAGACCCAGTACTTC | CASSLGLRETQYF
TRBJ2-5 | NA | few | TRBV7-2 | TGTGCCAGCTCCGTTGAAGAGACCCAGTACTTC | CASSVEETQYF
TRBJ1-4 | NA | NA | TRBV29-1 | TGCAGCGTCTCAGACCCCTTTACCGGGGGGGGAGAAAAACTGTTTTTT | CSVSDPFTGGGEKLFF
TRBJ1-1 | NA | NA | TRBV6-5 | TGTGCCAGCCACCGGCGGGAAATCCTGAACACTGAAGCTTTCTTT | CASHRREILNTEAFF
TRBJ2-1 | NA | NA | TRBV9 | TGTGCCAGCAGCTTCCAGGGGTCGTACAATGAGCAGTTCTTC | CASSFQGSYNEQFF
TRBJ2-1 | NA | NA | TRBV5-4 | TGTGCCAGCAGCTTAACTTACCTAGGGAATGAGCAGTTCTTC | CASSLTYLGNEQFF
TRBJ2-1 | NA | once | TRBV14 | TGTGCCAGCAGCCACGGACTATATAACAATGAGCAGTTCTTC | CASSHGLYNNEQFF
TRBJ2-1 | NA | once | TRBV10-3 | TGTGCCATCAAGGTGTCCCAGGGGGGTTCCTACAATGAGCAGTTCTTC | CAIKVSQGGSYNEQFF
TRBJ2-5 | TRBD1 | NA | TRBV5-5 | TGTGCCAGCAGCTTGATACAAGGGGGCGCGGAAGAGACCCAGTACTTC | CASSLIQGGAEETQYF
TRBJ1-5 | NA | NA | TRBV7-3 | TGTGCCAGCAGCTGGGGTCGCGTAGGGAATCAGCCCCAGCATTTT | CASSWGRVGNQPQHF
TRBJ1-1 | NA | NA | TRBV19 | TGTGCCAGTAGTACAGGAAGAACTGAAGCTTTCTTT | CASSTGRTEAFF
TRBJ1-2 | NA | once | TRBV29-1 | TGCAGCGTCAGAGAACGGGCTAACTATGGCTACACCTTC | CSVRERANYGYTF
TRBJ1-1 | TRBD1 | NA | TRBV6-1 | TGTGCCAGCAGTGACTTGGGACAGGGAAAAACTGAAGCTTTCTTT | CASSDLGQGKTEAFF
TRBJ2-7 | TRBD2 | NA | TRBV28 | TGTGCCAGTAACGCGGGGGGGGCAACCTACGAGCAGTACTTC | CASNAGGATYEQYF
TRBJ2-5 | NA | once | TRBV10-3 | TGTGCCATCAGCGCTCCTTCCCAAGAGACCCAGTACTTC | CAISAPSQETQYF
TRBJ2-7 | TRBD1 | NA | TRBV5-1 | TGCGCCAGCGGCTACGGGACAGGGGAGTACGAGCAGTACTTC | CASGYGTGEYEQYF
TRBJ2-3 | NA | NA | TRBV2 | TGTGCCAGCCTACCATCAGGGCGCACAGATACGCAGTATTTT | CASLPSGRTDTQYF
TRBJ1-5 | NA | NA | TRBV6-5 | TGTGCCAGCAGCCCCGAGCGGGTTAACCAGCCCCAGCATTTT | CASSPERVNQPQHF
TRBJ1-2 | NA | NA | TRBV6-6 | TGTGCCAGCAGTTCCCAAGACAACTATGGCTACACCTTC | CASSSQDNYGYTF
TRBJ1-4 | NA | few | TRBV28 | TGTGCCAGCAGTTTGGCTACTACAAATGAAAAACTGTTTTTT | CASSLATTNEKLFF
TRBJ1-4 | TRBD1 | NA | TRBV5-1 | TGCGCCAGCAGCCTTACAGGGGGCGCGTGGGAAAAACTGTTTTTT | CASSLTGGAWEKLFF
TRBJ1-5 | NA | NA | TRBV18 | TGTGCCAGCTCACCCCAGGGAGGAGGTGATCAGCCCCAGCATTTT | CASSPQGGGDQPQHF
TRBJ2-1 | TRBD1 | NA | TRBV7-3 | TGTGCCAGCAGCTTAAAGGGTGGACAGGGAACAAACAATGAGCAGTTCTTC | CASSLKGGQGTNNEQFF
TRBJ2-3 | NA | NA | TRBV5-4 | TGTGCCAGCAGCTTGGGCAGGGGTCCAGATACGCAGTATTTT | CASSLGRGPDTQYF
TRBJ1-3 | NA | NA | TRBV28 | TGTGCCAGCAGTTTACCTCAATCGTCCCGGGAAAAAAACACCATATATTTT | CASSLPQSSREKNTIYF
TRBJ1-5 | NA | NA | TRBV6-1 | TGTGCCAGCAGTGATCCAAGGGGGAGCAATCAGCCCCAGCATTTT | CASSDPRGSNQPQHF
TRBJ2-2 | NA | NA | TRBV28 | TGTGCCAGCAGTTTACATCGGGAGCTGTTTTTT | CASSLHRELFF
TRBJ2-5 | NA | few | TRBV7-9 | TGTGCCAGCAGCTTATTTGGGGTCCAAGAGACCCAGTACTTC | CASSLFGVQETQYF
TRBJ2-7 | NA | NA | TRBV18 | TGTGCCAGCTCACCAGCCCGACAGGGAGGAGGAGAGCAGTACTTC | CASSPARQGGGEQYF
TRBJ1-5 | NA | NA | TRBV28 | TGTGCCAGCATGGAGGGTCCGGGTCAGCCCCAGCATTTT | CASMEGPGQPQHF
TRBJ2-2 | NA | NA | TRBV4-3 | TGCGCCAGCAGCCAAGATTTACAGAGGAACACCGGGGAGCTGTTTTTT | CASSQDLQRNTGELFF
TRBJ2-3 | NA | once | TRBV7-6 | TGTGCCAGCAGCCCCCGGTCTGGAGATACGCAGTATTTT | CASSPRSGDTQYF
TRBJ2-1 | NA | NA | TRBV5-1 | TGCGCCAGCAGCTTGTCCCCGGGGAGCGATGAGCAGTTCTTC | CASSLSPGSDEQFF
TRBJ2-1 | NA | NA | TRBV5-1 | TGCGCCAGCAGCGCCGGGGACGGGGCCTACAATGAGCAGTTCTTC | CASSAGDGAYNEQFF
TRBJ1-3 | NA | NA | TRBV7-9 | TGTGCCAGCAGCTTCACGACAGCCGCTTACTCTGGAAACACCATATATTTT | CASSFTTAAYSGNTIYF
TRBJ2-7 | NA | NA | TRBV7-3 | TGTGCCAGCAGCTTATATGCCAACCCCTACGAGCAGTACTTC | CASSLYANPYEQYF
TRBJ1-2 | NA | NA | TRBV6-1 | TGTGCCAGCAGTGAAGGCTATGTTAGGGGCTTGGGCGGCTACACCTTC | CASSEGYVRGLGGYTF
TRBJ2-7 | NA | NA | TRBV9 | TGTGCCAGCAGCGTAGACCACACCCCCTACGAGCAGTACTTC | CASSVDHTPYEQYF
TRBJ2-7 | NA | NA | TRBV21-1 | TGTGCCAGCAGCAGAAAGTCCCTCCGGGACGGAAAGTACGAGCAGTACTTC | CASSRKSLRDGKYEQYF
TRBJ1-2 | NA | NA | TRBV28 | TGTGCCAGCCGAGGACAGTTATATGGCTACACCTTC | CASRGQLYGYTF
TRBJ1-4 | NA | NA | TRBV30 | TGTGCCAGGAGTGTTGGGGGGGGGAATGAAAAACTGTTTTTT | CARSVGGGNEKLFF
TRBJ1-1 | NA | NA | TRBV25-1 | TGTCCACTTTCGAGACAGTCTGAAGCTTTCTTT | CPLSRQSEAFF
TRBJ1-3 | NA | NA | TRBV28 | TGTGCCAGCAGACACAGGGGAAACACCATATATTTT | CASRHRGNTIYF
TRBJ2-3 | TRBD2 | NA | TRBV2 | TGTGCCAGCACATTTAGCGGGGGGGCAAATCCTTCAGATACGCAGTATTTT | CASTFSGGANPSDTQYF
TRBJ1-5 | NA | NA | TRBV28 | TGTGCCAGCAGCTTAGAACTGGGGGACAATCAGCCCCAGCATTTT | CASSLELGDNQPQHF
TRBJ2-1 | NA | NA | TRBV7-2 | TGTGCCAGCTCTTTTGATAGGGCCTACAATGAGCAGTTCTTC | CASSFDRAYNEQFF
TRBJ1-5 | NA | few | TRBV14 | TGTGCCAGCAGTCAGGGTAGGAATCAGCCCCAGCATTTT | CASSQGRNQPQHF